This note documents a single T cell receptor (beta chain) sequence. The antigen remains unidentified. Data came from immunoSEQ multiplex PCR; TCRdb stores just in-frame clones and leaves some out. Counted here are about 91,000 clones, 95% to 97% occurring once; the ten biggest clones make up roughly 0.031%. The data are from a study of siplizumab effects on memory and regulatory T cells. J was trimmed by 8 bases and V by 4 bases; bases with no gene match: 7. Germline V lookup: CDR1 LNHDA, CDR2 SQIVND (reference sequence). CDR3 length: 14 residues. Unstimulated TEMRA, naive, memory and effector memory subsets were sequenced in three donor pairs. Study outcomes and limitations: An assignable phenotype, naive or memory, was missing from roughly 77-94% of proliferating CD4+ or CD8+ clones. In controls, around 25% of mappable alloreactive CD4+ clones were Treg-derived on average, versus just under 70% with siplizumab.

The sample consisted of naive CD4+ T cells sorted from blood. The chain recombines TRBV19 with TRBJ2-1; 8 bases are shared with TRBD1. The receptor comes from a human donor in good health. CDR3 in DNA: TGTGCCAGTAGTAGGTTGGACAGGGAGGATGAGCAGTTCTTC. It yields the protein CASSRLDREDEQFF.